The rows below give T cell receptor beta chains drawn from one sample of a study of T cells in Graves' hyperthyroidism and ophthalmopathy. TCRdb called the multiplex PCR reads again in MiXCR, with one record for every CDR3 protein. Of 400,000 to 550,000 distinct CDR3 sequences detected, roughly a quarter appear once; the ten largest clones hold 10% to 12%. Material for sequencing was blood. The source is a woman in her 30s with Graves' ophthalmopathy. CDR3s include the opening cysteine and the closing phenylalanine or tryptophan. The order of the fields is D gene, J gene, clone size, V gene, CDR3 protein, CDR3 DNA. The D gene is left open where the match is weak. Only part of the rows carry a size: once, few, many, or a class if the clone is expanded.

D: -
J: TRBJ2-7
size: -
V: TRBV12-3/TRBV12-4
CDR3: CASRERGHYEQYF
DNA: TGTGCCAGCAGGGAGCGGGGACACTACGAGCAGTACTTC

D: -
J: TRBJ1-5
size: once
V: TRBV20-1
CDR3: CSARVNREQPQHF
DNA: TGCAGTGCTAGGGTAAACAGGGAGCAGCCCCAGCATTTT

D: -
J: TRBJ1-5
size: many
V: TRBV2
CDR3: CASGRAEYSNQPQHF
DNA: TGTGCCAGCGGGCGGGCAGAGTATAGCAATCAGCCCCAGCATTTT

D: -
J: TRBJ2-7
size: many
V: TRBV28
CDR3: CASSFSAATYEQYF
DNA: TGTGCCAGCAGTTTCAGTGCAGCAACCTACGAGCAGTACTTC

D: TRBD1
J: TRBJ1-5
size: many
V: TRBV5-1
CDR3: CASSLAGTGYQPQHF
DNA: TGCGCCAGCAGCTTGGCCGGGACAGGGTATCAGCCCCAGCATTTT

D: -
J: TRBJ2-5
size: many
V: TRBV7-8
CDR3: CASSSRGLLETQYF
DNA: TGTGCCAGCAGCTCCAGGGGTCTACTTGAGACCCAGTACTTC

D: TRBD2
J: TRBJ2-5
size: many
V: TRBV11-2
CDR3: CASSLTSGGALGETQYF
DNA: TGTGCCAGCAGCCTGACTAGCGGGGGAGCTTTGGGAGAGACCCAGTACTTC

D: -
J: TRBJ1-2
size: -
V: TRBV6-1
CDR3: CASSEKGPNYGYTF
DNA: TGTGCCAGCAGTGAAAAGGGACCGAACTATGGCTACACCTTC

D: -
J: TRBJ1-1
size: -
V: TRBV19
CDR3: CASSTTSRTEAFF
DNA: TGTGCCAGTAGTACTACCTCGCGTACTGAAGCTTTCTTT

D: TRBD2
J: TRBJ2-7
size: many
V: TRBV29-1
CDR3: CSVGEGYEQYF
DNA: TGCAGCGTTGGGGAGGGCTACGAGCAGTACTTC

D: -
J: TRBJ1-1
size: many
V: TRBV29-1
CDR3: CSVGGGVTEAFF
DNA: TGCAGCGTTGGGGGAGGGGTCACTGAAGCTTTCTTT

D: -
J: TRBJ1-2
size: -
V: TRBV19
CDR3: CASSIYSHRVFDWSYGYTF
DNA: TGTGCCAGTAGTATATACTCTCACAGGGTTTTCGACTGGAGCTATGGCTACACCTTC

D: TRBD1
J: TRBJ2-5
size: few
V: TRBV11-2
CDR3: CASSHQTGRETQYF
DNA: TGTGCCAGCAGCCATCAGACAGGGCGAGAGACCCAGTACTTC

D: -
J: TRBJ1-2
size: -
V: TRBV12-3/TRBV12-4
CDR3: CASSLMAQNYGYTF
DNA: TGTGCCAGCAGTTTAATGGCACAAAACTATGGCTACACCTTC

D: -
J: TRBJ1-1
size: -
V: TRBV10-3
CDR3: CAISESLVRGTEAFF
DNA: TGTGCCATCAGTGAGTCGCTGGTCAGGGGCACTGAAGCTTTCTTT

D: -
J: TRBJ2-5
size: -
V: TRBV9
CDR3: CASSVTPQQETQYF
DNA: TGTGCCAGCAGCGTAACCCCCCAGCAGGAGACCCAGTACTTC

D: TRBD1
J: TRBJ1-3
size: few
V: TRBV6-1
CDR3: CASSQGAASGNTIYF
DNA: TGTGCCAGCAGCCAGGGGGCGGCCTCTGGAAACACCATATATTTT

D: -
J: TRBJ1-1
size: many
V: TRBV12-3/TRBV12-4
CDR3: CASSLHSDMNTEAFF
DNA: TGTGCCAGCAGTTTACACAGCGATATGAACACTGAAGCTTTCTTT